Below are 21 T cell receptor beta chains sequenced from a single sample in a study of T-cell memory formation after mild COVID-19. TCRdb reprocessed the 5' RACE reads via MiXCR and lists one record per CDR3 protein. The profile shows about 560,000 distinct CDR3 sequences, 15% to 20% of them singletons. Sequencing was performed on PBMCs or a T cell subset sorted from them (not recorded which). Receptor source: an adult woman who had mild COVID-19 (a few samples of this study predate the infection). Cell type and time point are not known.

This clonotype was seen only a few times. This rearrangement joins TRBV5-1 to TRBJ2-7; 9 positions match TRBD1. Germline CDR1 is SGHRS and CDR2 is YFSETQ. V was clipped by 4 bases and J by 5 bases; unmatched bases: 7. This CDR3 has 14 amino acids. The CDR3 protein is CASSPRQGVHEQYF. For the CDR3, the DNA is TGCGCCAGCAGCCCAAGACAGGGGGTCCACGAGCAGTACTTC.

Only a few counts were recorded for this clonotype. The chain recombines TRBV10-3 with TRBJ2-1, with TRBD1 identical over 12 bases. The CDR3 totals 16 residues. The junction had 7 bases not matched to a gene; V was cut back by 3 bases and J by 7 bases. Germline CDR1 ENHRY, CDR2 SYGVKD. The CDR3 coding sequence is TGTGCCATCAGTGATCGTGGGACAGGGGGCTGGAATGAGCAGTTCTTC. It encodes CAISDRGTGGWNEQFF.

The rearrangement joins TRBV7-2 to TRBJ1-1; no reliable D call. The CDR3 spans 14 residues. V lost 3 bases and J 3 bases, leaving 11 bases between the germline ends. Germline V gives CDR1 SGHTA, CDR2 FQGNSA. CDR3 sequence reads: CASSFWGGDTEAFF. CDR3 coding DNA: TGTGCCAGCAGCTTTTGGGGAGGAGACACTGAAGCTTTCTTT. The whole variable domain, filled in from reference TRBV7-2 and TRBJ1-1, reads GAGVSQSPSNKVTEKGKDVELRCDPISGHTALYWYRQSLGQGLEFLIYFQGNSAPDKSGLPSDRFSAERTGGSVSTLTIQRTQQEDSAVYLCASSFWGGDTEAFFGQGTRLTVV.

This clonotype was detected once. The V call is TRBV24-1, the J call TRBJ1-5; no definite D call. CDR1 is KGHDR, CDR2 SFDVKD, per germline. Trimming pared 0 bases from V and 7 bases from J, leaving 6 bases between. This CDR3 is built from 13 residues. In DNA, the CDR3 is TGTGCCACCAGTGATTTGGCTGGACAGCCCCAGCATTTT. This codes for CATSDLAGQPQHF.

This clonotype appeared a few times. V gene TRBV2 combines with J gene TRBJ2-7; D is perhaps TRBD1 (5 bases). Per germline, CDR1 SNHLY and CDR2 FYNNEI. Trimming took 6 bases from V and 0 from J, leaving 12 bases between them. This CDR3 region has 14 residues. CDR3 region: CASRRPQGSYEQYF. The CDR3, as DNA: TGTGCCAGCAGACGGCCGCAGGGCTCCTACGAGCAGTACTTC. Drawing the rest from reference TRBV2 and TRBJ2-7, the complete variable domain is EPEVTQTPSHQVTQMGQEVILRCVPISNHLYFYWYRQILGQKVEFLVSFYNNEISEKSEIFDDQFSVERPDGSNFTLKIRSTKLEDSAMYFCASRRPQGSYEQYFGPGTRLTVT.

The chain joins TRBV6-5 to TRBJ1-1, with 7 positions matching TRBD1. The CDR3 is made up of 15 amino acids. CDR1 is MNHEY and CDR2 is SVGAGI in the germline V gene. Trimming took 0 bases from V and 4 from J; bases not matched to a gene: 5. CDR3 sequence (DNA): TGTGCCAGCAGTTACTCCCGGGACAGTGGCACTGAAGCTTTCTTT. Residues: CASSYSRDSGTEAFF.

This clonotype came up a few times. The rearrangement uses TRBV12-3 or TRBV12-4 and TRBJ2-4; the D gene is possibly TRBD1 (5 bases). The germline V and J ends were trimmed by 5 bases and 0 bases, with 11 bases remaining between them. The CDR3 covers 15 residues. CDR3 nucleotides: TGTGCCAGCAGTCAGGACATCGTAGCCAAAAACATTCAGTACTTC. Amino acids: CASSQDIVAKNIQYF.

This rearrangement joins TRBV11-1 to TRBJ2-1; perhaps TRBD1 as D (6 bases). Germline assignment: CDR1 SGHAT and CDR2 FQDESV (reference sequence). The CDR3 contains 15 residues. Trimming took 2 bases from V and 0 from J, leaving 8 bases between them. The CDR3 bases are TGTGCCAGCAGCTTACAGGACAGCTCCTACAATGAGCAGTTCTTC. Its translation: CASSLQDSSYNEQFF.

This clonotype showed up just a few times. DNA for the CDR3: TGTGCCACCAGTGACACCGGGACAGGGGGTACCAATGAGCAGTTCTTC. Protein: CATSDTGTGGTNEQFF. This sequence joins TRBV24-1 and TRBJ2-1; 11 nucleotides agree with TRBD1. CDR3 size: 16 residues. Germline V CDR1 and CDR2: KGHDR, SFDVKD. After removal of 4 bases from V and 6 bases from J, the junction contained 7 bases not matched to a gene.

This chain links TRBV10-3 with TRBJ2-7, with 14 bases aligning to TRBD2. Germline values: CDR1 ENHRY, CDR2 SYGVKD. The CDR3 has 15 residues. The trim removed 4 bases at V and 6 bases at J, leaving 5 bases unmatched. Here the CDR3 DNA reads TGTGCCATCAGTGGACTAGCGGGAGGGCCCCTCGAGCAGTACTTC. It yields the protein CAISGLAGGPLEQYF.

This clonotype was detected only a few times. This chain joins TRBV6-5 and TRBJ1-2, with no clear D. CDR3 length: 19 residues. V was pared by 4 bases and J by 7 bases, with 31 bases between. Germline CDR1 MNHEY, CDR2 SVGAGI. The CDR3 DNA follows: TGTGCCAGCAGTTTCCGACCGGACTCGCCCTCGATGATCAGGCGTGGCTACACCTTC. Encoded protein: CASSFRPDSPSMIRRGYTF.

Of note for this clonotype: One end of the junction varies from germline; a read error may be responsible. The V and J genes are TRBV13 and TRBJ1-1; D gene unclear. Germline V gene data show CDR1 as PRHDT and CDR2 as FYEKMQ (reference sequence). The CDR3 totals 13 residues. The CDR3 protein is CASTRKMNTEVFF. The DNA of the CDR3 is TGTGCCAGTACCCGAAAAATGAACACTGAAGTTTTCTTT.

J is TRBJ1-1 and V is TRBV5-1, with D hard to call. Germline CDR1 SGHRS, CDR2 YFSETQ. V was pared by 0 bases and J by 12 bases, with 12 bases between. This CDR3 has 12 amino acids. CDR3 nucleotide sequence: TGCGCCAGCAGCTTGGACAGCCTCGAGACTTTCTTT. The encoded protein is CASSLDSLETFF.

This chain connects TRBV5-5 to TRBJ2-7, with D possibly TRBD1 on 5 matching bases. V was clipped by 1 base and J by 2 bases, with 13 bases between them. Germline CDR1 SGHKS, CDR2 YYEKEE (reference sequence). The CDR3 is made up of 15 amino acids. The CDR3 protein is CASSLQGQPPYEQYF. The CDR3 region has the DNA TGTGCCAGCAGCTTGCAGGGCCAACCACCCTACGAGCAGTACTTC.

This clonotype appeared a few times. This likely comes from a read error, as the CDR3 has no conserved phenylalanine or tryptophan at its end. It is unclear where the CDR3 begins or ends on the DNA, so no DNA is shown, and the CDR3 is as TCRdb lists it. The chain combines TRBV12-3 or TRBV12-4 with TRBJ2-7; the D call in the table, TRBD1, was not verified against the DNA. Both ends counted, the CDR3 spans 14 residues. CDR3 sequence reads: CASQKNSGTGDVSL.

Only a few counts were recorded for this clonotype. The genes are TRBV10-3 and TRBJ2-1; no clear D gene. Trimming took 8 bases from V and 4 from J, leaving 6 bases between them. The CDR3 consists of 11 residues. Germline V CDR1 and CDR2: ENHRY, SYGVKD. This CDR3 reads CAIGPYNEQFF. CDR3 DNA sequence: TGTGCCATCGGTCCTTACAATGAGCAGTTCTTC.

In its sample, this clonotype was seen a few times. The chain carries TRBV7-3 and TRBJ2-3; 9 nucleotides agree with TRBD1. Trimming cost V 4 bases and J 6 bases; bases outside gene matches: 11. The CDR3 runs to 16 residues. The germline V gene encodes CDR1 SGHTA and CDR2 FQGTGA. The CDR3: CASSSNLGTGQDTQYF. The CDR3 DNA follows: TGTGCCAGCAGCTCCAACCTCGGGACAGGGCAGGATACGCAGTATTTT.

The gene calls are TRBV6-2 or TRBV6-3 and TRBJ2-4; D unresolved. The V gene's germline CDR1 is MNHEY and CDR2 SVGEGT. The CDR3 totals 11 residues. Trimming shortened V by 6 bases and J by 8 bases, and 8 bases separated the two germline ends. The CDR3 sequence: CASSQQDIQYF. CDR3 in DNA: TGTGCCAGCAGCCAACAAGACATTCAGTACTTC.

This clonotype occurred a few times. This chain joins TRBV6-1 and TRBJ1-1, with D unresolved. The V gene's germline CDR1 is MNHNS and CDR2 SASEGT. The CDR3 runs 14 residues. V was pared by 5 bases and J by 0 bases, with 10 bases between. The CDR3 reads CASSIRSVNTEAFF. The CDR3 DNA is TGTGCCAGCAGTATCCGGTCGGTGAACACTGAAGCTTTCTTT.

This chain joins TRBV20-1 and TRBJ2-2, with 9 bases that match TRBD2. Germline CDR1 and CDR2: DFQATT and SNEGSKA (reference sequence). This CDR3 is built from 14 residues. J was trimmed by 3 bases and V by 6 bases; bases with no gene match: 5. CDR3 coding DNA: TGCAGTGCCGTAGCGGGAGTAGACACCGGGGAGCTGTTTTTT. Its protein is CSAVAGVDTGELFF.

The sample holds a few counts of this clonotype. The rearrangement joins TRBV7-2 to TRBJ2-1; the match to TRBD1 covers 9 bases. Germline-derived CDR1 and CDR2 are SGHTA and FQGNSA. This CDR3 region has 15 residues. V lost 1 base, J lost 6 bases, and 4 bases stayed unmatched. The CDR3 loop reads CASSLVGQGSNEQFF. CDR3 DNA sequence: TGTGCCAGCAGCTTAGTCGGACAGGGGTCCAATGAGCAGTTCTTC.